The sample holds one count of the clone carrying this T cell receptor beta chain. Germline CDR1 is DFQATT and CDR2 is SNEGSKA (reference sequence). This CDR3 region has 18 residues. The junction had 13 bases not matched to a gene; V was cut back by 1 base and J by 0 bases. This sample was taken from a study of CD8 T cells in Susac syndrome. RNA, at about 0.5 to 1 ug, was reverse transcribed with random hexamers. TCRdb called the immunoSEQ multiplex PCR reads again in MiXCR, with one record for every CDR3 protein. The sample has more than 110,000 distinct CDR3 sequences; over 90% are singletons. V is TRBV20-1 and J is TRBJ2-3, with 7 bases matching TRBD2. The sequencing sample was made of CD4+ T cells from PBMCs. The sequence came from a human donor with Susac syndrome. The CDR3 loop reads CSARVAPTGGLSTDTQYF. The CDR3 DNA reads as TGCAGTGCTAGAGTCGCGCCGACGGGGGGACTAAGCACAGATACGCAGTATTTT.